This section outlines one T cell receptor (beta chain) sequence together with its context. The target antigen is unknown. cDNA prepared by RNA extraction and subsequent reverse transcription served as the template for sequencing. Libraries were prepared by immunoSEQ multiplex PCR; TCRdb keeps only in-frame clonotypes and omits some of them. The profile shows about 190,000 clones, approximately 56% of them singletons. This CDR3 has 14 amino acids. Germline assignment: CDR1 MGHDK and CDR2 SYGVNS. V gave up 5 bases and J gave up 0 bases, with 10 bases separating them. As for treatment: oral pan-JAK inhibitor, 5-10 mg twice daily. Peripheral blood and lesional scalp punch biopsies were taken from alopecia areata patients. The source of the sample is a study of CD8+ T cells in alopecia areata. Notes on the study in general: Uncertainty remains about how baseline CD8+ expansion links to response, with one nonresponder. Tofacitinib produced a significant decrease in scalp clonality and in expanded CD8+ clones among the top 100. There were many expanded lesional clones persisting in scalp and blood during tofacitinib.

This specimen was CD4+ T cells sorted from blood, taken at week 4, from a patient treated with tofacitinib. The rearrangement uses TRBV25-1 and TRBJ2-5; weak D call: TRBD2 (6 bases). The origin of this receptor is a human donor with alopecia areata. CDR3 nucleotide sequence: TGTGCCAGCAGTTTGGGGAGGTACCAAGAGACCCAGTACTTC. Translating gives CASSLGRYQETQYF.